The 2 T cell receptor beta chains in this list originate from one sample, sequenced in a study of control samples from healthy donors and cancer patients. Assay used: immunoSEQ multiplex PCR; TCRdb lists only in-frame clones, some missing. The table records under 70,000 clones, approximately 86% of them present only once. The source material was blood. These receptors all stem from a man aged 45 to 65 in good health.

The chain recombines TRBV27 with TRBJ1-6, with D maybe TRBD1 (6 bases). V was cut by 5 bases and J by 10 bases, with 18 bases left in between. Germline V CDR1 and CDR2: MNHEY, SMNVEV (reference sequence). The CDR3 is made up of 15 amino acids. The CDR3 loop is CASSPRGQLGSPLHF. The CDR3 region has the DNA TGTGCCAGCAGTCCCCGAGGACAGTTGGGATCACCCCTCCACTTT.

V gene TRBV7-9 combines with J gene TRBJ2-7; TRBD1 matches at 7 bases. There are 12 residues in the CDR3. Germline V gives CDR1 SEHNR, CDR2 FQNEAQ (reference sequence). V shed 8 bases and J 12 bases; nucleotides not matched to a gene: 13. The CDR3 region is CASRGQATPMYF. In DNA form, the CDR3 reads TGTGCCAGCCGTGGACAGGCAACCCCCATGTACTTC.